This section outlines one TCR beta chain sequence together with its context. The source of the sample is a study of T cells in Graves' hyperthyroidism and ophthalmopathy. The source material, RNA transcripts, was used to amplify TCR beta CDR3 regions. The HTBI primer set was used in a first-round RT-PCR of the TCR CDR3. Each CDR3 protein gets one entry after TCRdb re-called the multiplex PCR reads with MiXCR. The sample shows 45,000 to 50,000 distinct CDR3 sequences, 45% to 50% of them seen only once. Trimming at V came to 4 bases and at J to 7 bases, leaving 6 bases not matched to a gene. The CDR3 has 15 amino acids. Germline V CDR1 and CDR2: SGHTA, FQGNSA.

The TCR comes from a woman aged 50 to 60 with Graves' hyperthyroidism. Sequencing was performed on peripheral blood or thyroid tissue (not recorded which). V usage is TRBV7-2 and J usage is TRBJ1-6, with 8 bases identical to TRBD1. The CDR3 loop is CASSSAGTGNSPLHF. In nucleotides, the CDR3 is TGTGCCAGCAGCTCGGCCGGGACAGGAAATTCACCCCTCCACTTT.